The 2 T cell receptor beta chains listed next were all sequenced from one sample in a study of CD8 T cells in Susac syndrome (dated by TCRdb to 2018 to 2020). Library construction relied on the immunoSEQ multiplex PCR assay. RNA was extracted with the RNeasy kit and roughly 0.45 to 1 ug was reverse transcribed using random hexamers. Using fastp trimming at Q25 and MiXCR clonotype assembly, TCRdb reanalyzed the public sequencing data and kept in-frame beta chains. Entries are consolidated by CDR3 protein sequence, retaining the most common genes and DNA. This sample lists 200,000 or so distinct CDR3 sequences; roughly 96% were detected once. The top ten clones comprise roughly 0.088% of the sample. Sequences were obtained from CD4+ T cells from PBMCs. These receptors were taken from a human donor with multiple sclerosis.

The rearrangement links TRBV5-1 to TRBJ2-2, with D uncertain. The CDR3 loop spans 10 amino acids. The ends were cut back, 8 bases at V and 3 bases at J, with 2 bases in the middle. CDR1 is SGHRS and CDR2 is YFSETQ in the germline V gene. The chain's CDR3 is CARDTGELFF. CDR3 bases: TGCGCCAGGGACACCGGGGAGCTGTTTTTT.

This clonotype came up once. The V and J genes are TRBV7-9 and TRBJ2-7, with no clear D. CDR1 is SEHNR and CDR2 is FQNEAQ in the germline V gene (reference sequence). This CDR3 comprises 13 residues. V was clipped by 3 bases and J by 5 bases, with 11 bases between them. This chain's CDR3 is CASSFWSVNEQYF. DNA of the CDR3: TGTGCCAGCAGCTTTTGGAGTGTCAACGAGCAGTACTTC. The entire variable domain, with the rest obtained from reference TRBV7-9 and TRBJ2-7, is as follows: DTGVSQNPRHKITKRGQNVTFRCDPISEHNRLYWYRQTLGQGPEFLTYFQNEAQLEKSRLLSDRFSAERPKGSFSTLEIQRTEQGDSAMYLCASSFWSVNEQYFGPGTRLTVT.